This is a list of T cell receptor beta chains from one sample in a study of shared clonotypes between healthy human individuals. Profiling relied on immunoSEQ multiplex PCR, and the TCRdb table lists in-frame clones only, not all of them. The sample lists around 2,000,000 clones, roughly 91% seen once, with roughly 1.8% in the top ten. What was sequenced was naive CD8+ T cells from PBMCs. These receptor sequences come from a man aged 18-30 years in good health. Some clones in this sample may be carry-over from other donors' samples. CDR3s include the opening cysteine and the closing phenylalanine or tryptophan. The D gene is left open where the match is weak. Size is stated for part of the rows, as once, few or many counts, or as a class when the clone is expanded.

d_gene: -
j_gene: TRBJ1-1
abundance: -
v_gene: TRBV19
CDR3nt: TGTGCCAGTAGTCACTGGGATTCGAACACTGAAGCTTTCTTT
CDR3aa: CASSHWDSNTEAFF

d_gene: -
j_gene: TRBJ1-1
abundance: once
v_gene: TRBV6-1
CDR3nt: TGTGCCAGCAGTGAAGGGAGGGACACTGAAGCTTTCTTT
CDR3aa: CASSEGRDTEAFF

d_gene: TRBD1
j_gene: TRBJ2-7
abundance: once
v_gene: TRBV27
CDR3nt: TGTGCCAGCAGTCCCGGGACAGGTGTGGCCTACGAGCAGTACTTC
CDR3aa: CASSPGTGVAYEQYF

d_gene: TRBD2
j_gene: TRBJ2-3
abundance: once
v_gene: TRBV11-2
CDR3nt: TGTGCCAGCAGCTTAGTCCGGGGGGGCACAGATACGCAGTATTTT
CDR3aa: CASSLVRGGTDTQYF

d_gene: TRBD2
j_gene: TRBJ2-1
abundance: -
v_gene: TRBV7-2
CDR3nt: TGTGCCAGCAGCTACCCAATAGCGGGAGGGTTCCCCAATGAGCAGTTCTTC
CDR3aa: CASSYPIAGGFPNEQFF

d_gene: TRBD1
j_gene: TRBJ2-7
abundance: -
v_gene: TRBV28
CDR3nt: TGTGCCAGCCGGGACAGGTCCACATACGAGCAGTACTTC
CDR3aa: CASRDRSTYEQYF

d_gene: -
j_gene: TRBJ1-3
abundance: -
v_gene: TRBV19
CDR3nt: TGTGCCAGTAGTAGAATCGACATGACAGTAATATATTTT
CDR3aa: CASSRIDMTVIYF

d_gene: TRBD2
j_gene: TRBJ2-2
abundance: once
v_gene: TRBV19
CDR3nt: TGTGCCAGCCTACTAGCGGGAGGCACCGGGGAGCTGTTTTTT
CDR3aa: CASLLAGGTGELFF

d_gene: TRBD1
j_gene: TRBJ2-6
abundance: -
v_gene: TRBV9
CDR3nt: TGTGCCAGCAGCTCAATAACAGGGGTTAGCTCTGGGGCCAACGTCCTGACTTTC
CDR3aa: CASSSITGVSSGANVLTF

d_gene: -
j_gene: TRBJ2-5
abundance: -
v_gene: TRBV7-9
CDR3nt: TGTGCCAGCAGCTTACAGGGGACCCAAGAGACCCAGTACTTC
CDR3aa: CASSLQGTQETQYF

d_gene: TRBD1
j_gene: TRBJ1-2
abundance: -
v_gene: TRBV9
CDR3nt: TGTGCCAGCAGCGTAGGAGGGGGCGTCTATGGCTACACCTTC
CDR3aa: CASSVGGGVYGYTF

d_gene: -
j_gene: TRBJ1-5
abundance: -
v_gene: TRBV2
CDR3nt: TGTGCCAGCAGTCCTGCGGGGTATAGCAATCAGCCCCAGCATTTT
CDR3aa: CASSPAGYSNQPQHF

d_gene: -
j_gene: TRBJ1-1
abundance: -
v_gene: TRBV7-9
CDR3nt: TGTGCCAGCAGCTTAGACACTCAGACACTGTTT
CDR3aa: CASSLDTQTLF

d_gene: -
j_gene: TRBJ1-1
abundance: -
v_gene: TRBV28
CDR3nt: TGTGCCACCGACCTTTATACGGGAGAGACTGAAGCTTTCTTT
CDR3aa: CATDLYTGETEAFF

d_gene: TRBD1
j_gene: TRBJ2-2
abundance: -
v_gene: TRBV9
CDR3nt: TGTGCCAGCAGCTCCCGGACAGGCGCGAACACCGGGGAGCTGTTTTTT
CDR3aa: CASSSRTGANTGELFF

d_gene: TRBD2
j_gene: TRBJ2-5
abundance: -
v_gene: TRBV7-9
CDR3nt: TGTGCCAGCAGCTTAGTACTAGCGGGAGTAGAGACCCAGTACTTC
CDR3aa: CASSLVLAGVETQYF

d_gene: -
j_gene: TRBJ2-1
abundance: -
v_gene: TRBV11-2
CDR3nt: TGTGCCAGCAGCACCTGGGCTCGGAACAATGAGCAGTTCTTC
CDR3aa: CASSTWARNNEQFF

d_gene: TRBD2
j_gene: TRBJ2-7
abundance: -
v_gene: TRBV28
CDR3nt: TGTGCCAGCTCTAGCGGGTTACCCTACGAGCAGTACTTC
CDR3aa: CASSSGLPYEQYF

d_gene: -
j_gene: TRBJ2-2
abundance: -
v_gene: TRBV7-9
CDR3nt: TGTGCCAGCAGCTTAGCCTGGGAAATCACCGGGGAGCTGTTTTTT
CDR3aa: CASSLAWEITGELFF

d_gene: -
j_gene: TRBJ2-3
abundance: -
v_gene: TRBV28
CDR3nt: TGTGCCAGCAGAGGGGACAGCACAGATACGCAGTATTTT
CDR3aa: CASRGDSTDTQYF

d_gene: TRBD2
j_gene: TRBJ2-7
abundance: -
v_gene: TRBV5-6
CDR3nt: TGTGCCAGCAGCTGGGGACTAGCGGGAGCTGGATACGAGCAGTACTTC
CDR3aa: CASSWGLAGAGYEQYF

d_gene: -
j_gene: TRBJ1-1
abundance: few
v_gene: TRBV9
CDR3nt: TGTGCCAGCAGCCCCCCGTCGGCAACAAACACTGAAGCTTTCTTT
CDR3aa: CASSPPSATNTEAFF

d_gene: TRBD1
j_gene: TRBJ1-2
abundance: -
v_gene: TRBV6-5
CDR3nt: TGTGCCAGCAGTTACGGACAGGGGGGGAGAGGTGGCTACACCTTC
CDR3aa: CASSYGQGGRGGYTF

d_gene: -
j_gene: TRBJ2-7
abundance: -
v_gene: TRBV4-3
CDR3nt: TGCGCCAGCAGCCAAGGGTCGTTATCCTACGAGCAGTACTTC
CDR3aa: CASSQGSLSYEQYF

d_gene: -
j_gene: TRBJ2-3
abundance: -
v_gene: TRBV29-1
CDR3nt: TGCAGCGTTGACGGAGGTTTCTTGTCGCCAGATACGCAGTATTTT
CDR3aa: CSVDGGFLSPDTQYF

d_gene: -
j_gene: TRBJ2-5
abundance: -
v_gene: TRBV6-5
CDR3nt: TGTGCCAGCAGTTACTCGAACTACATTGAGACCCAGTACTTC
CDR3aa: CASSYSNYIETQYF

d_gene: -
j_gene: TRBJ1-2
abundance: -
v_gene: TRBV27
CDR3nt: TGTGCCAGCAGTTTCGGGCGTACCTATGGCTACACCTTC
CDR3aa: CASSFGRTYGYTF

d_gene: TRBD1
j_gene: TRBJ2-6
abundance: -
v_gene: TRBV7-9
CDR3nt: TGTGCCAGCAGCACAGGGGGTACTGGGGCCAACGTCCTGACTTTC
CDR3aa: CASSTGGTGANVLTF

d_gene: -
j_gene: TRBJ2-7
abundance: once
v_gene: TRBV9
CDR3nt: TGTGCCAGCAGCGTAGGAGCAACGACGTACGAGCAGTACTTC
CDR3aa: CASSVGATTYEQYF

d_gene: TRBD1
j_gene: TRBJ2-5
abundance: -
v_gene: TRBV25-1
CDR3nt: TGTGCCAGCAGCAGGGGGCGAGACCAAGAGACCCAGTACTTC
CDR3aa: CASSRGRDQETQYF

d_gene: -
j_gene: TRBJ2-1
abundance: -
v_gene: TRBV19
CDR3nt: TGTGCCAGTAGTATAGATTTTAGGGCTACATTAGAGCAGTTCTTC
CDR3aa: CASSIDFRATLEQFF

d_gene: TRBD2
j_gene: TRBJ2-5
abundance: -
v_gene: TRBV7-9
CDR3nt: TGTGCCAGCAGCTCGATACAAAGACTAGCGGGGAATACCCAAGAGACCCAGTACTTC
CDR3aa: CASSSIQRLAGNTQETQYF

d_gene: -
j_gene: TRBJ1-1
abundance: -
v_gene: TRBV11-2
CDR3nt: TGTGCCAGCAGCTCTCTGGAGGGCCACCCTGAAGCTTTCTTT
CDR3aa: CASSSLEGHPEAFF

d_gene: -
j_gene: TRBJ2-5
abundance: -
v_gene: TRBV7-2
CDR3nt: TGTGCCAGCAGCTTTCCCCTAGCGTACGTCCAAGAGACCCAGTACTTC
CDR3aa: CASSFPLAYVQETQYF

d_gene: TRBD1
j_gene: TRBJ1-5
abundance: few
v_gene: TRBV19
CDR3nt: TGTGCCAGTATAGGACAGGGTAATCAGCCCCAGCATTTT
CDR3aa: CASIGQGNQPQHF

d_gene: -
j_gene: TRBJ2-5
abundance: -
v_gene: TRBV7-2
CDR3nt: TGTGCCAGCAGCTTAATTTCGGTGTCCTTGGAGACCCAGTACTTC
CDR3aa: CASSLISVSLETQYF

d_gene: TRBD2
j_gene: TRBJ2-7
abundance: -
v_gene: TRBV9
CDR3nt: TGTGCCAGCAGGTGGGCCCGGGGCCTAGCGGGAGACTACGAGCAGTACTTC
CDR3aa: CASRWARGLAGDYEQYF

d_gene: -
j_gene: TRBJ2-1
abundance: once
v_gene: TRBV25-1
CDR3nt: TGTGCCAGCAGTGTCCGGGCTCCCTACTACAATGAGCAGTTCTTC
CDR3aa: CASSVRAPYYNEQFF

d_gene: -
j_gene: TRBJ1-4
abundance: -
v_gene: TRBV9
CDR3nt: TGTGCCAGCAGCGCGGGGCCCTCGAGGGAAAAACTGTTTTTT
CDR3aa: CASSAGPSREKLFF

d_gene: -
j_gene: TRBJ2-7
abundance: -
v_gene: TRBV18
CDR3nt: TGTGCCAGCTCACCATGGCACAGGGATAGTGTCGAGCAGTACTTC
CDR3aa: CASSPWHRDSVEQYF

d_gene: -
j_gene: TRBJ1-4
abundance: -
v_gene: TRBV5-1
CDR3nt: TGCGCCAGCAGCGGGGAATTTACAGCTAATGAAAAACTGTTTTTT
CDR3aa: CASSGEFTANEKLFF

d_gene: -
j_gene: TRBJ1-1
abundance: -
v_gene: TRBV27
CDR3nt: TGTGCCAGCAGTACCTCCCCCGGTCCCTACACTGAAGCTTTCTTT
CDR3aa: CASSTSPGPYTEAFF

d_gene: -
j_gene: TRBJ2-7
abundance: -
v_gene: TRBV28
CDR3nt: TGTGCCAGCAGTTTCCGCATCTACGAGCAGTACTTC
CDR3aa: CASSFRIYEQYF

d_gene: TRBD1
j_gene: TRBJ2-7
abundance: -
v_gene: TRBV7-4
CDR3nt: TGTGCCAGCAGCTTAGAGTACGGACAGGACTACGAGCAGTACTTC
CDR3aa: CASSLEYGQDYEQYF

d_gene: TRBD1
j_gene: TRBJ2-7
abundance: once
v_gene: TRBV19
CDR3nt: TGTGCCAGTGGATTCAGGGGGTCCTACGAGCAGTACTTC
CDR3aa: CASGFRGSYEQYF

d_gene: -
j_gene: TRBJ1-5
abundance: -
v_gene: TRBV6-1
CDR3nt: TGTGCCAGCAGTGCGTGGCAGGGTAATCAGCCCCAGCATTTT
CDR3aa: CASSAWQGNQPQHF

d_gene: -
j_gene: TRBJ2-5
abundance: -
v_gene: TRBV6-1
CDR3nt: TGTGCCAGCAGGAGGATAAACCTCCAAGAGACCCAGTACTTC
CDR3aa: CASRRINLQETQYF

d_gene: -
j_gene: TRBJ1-4
abundance: few
v_gene: TRBV4-1
CDR3nt: TGCGCCAGCAGCGACCTAGGGTTTGGGGAAAAACTGTTTTTT
CDR3aa: CASSDLGFGEKLFF

d_gene: -
j_gene: TRBJ2-1
abundance: -
v_gene: TRBV30
CDR3nt: TGTGCCTGGAGTCGACGGAACTACAATGAGCAGTTCTTC
CDR3aa: CAWSRRNYNEQFF

d_gene: -
j_gene: TRBJ2-7
abundance: -
v_gene: TRBV11-2
CDR3nt: TGTGCCAGCAGCTTAGATAATGGGGGCGGAACCTACGAGCAGTACTTC
CDR3aa: CASSLDNGGGTYEQYF

d_gene: -
j_gene: TRBJ2-1
abundance: -
v_gene: TRBV27
CDR3nt: TGTGCCAGCAGTCTCTCCCCGGAGGGCCGGCTTGAGCAGTTCTTC
CDR3aa: CASSLSPEGRLEQFF

d_gene: -
j_gene: TRBJ2-7
abundance: once
v_gene: TRBV7-9
CDR3nt: TGTGCCAGCAGTTATGGAGGGGACGAGCAGTACTTC
CDR3aa: CASSYGGDEQYF

d_gene: TRBD2
j_gene: TRBJ2-2
abundance: -
v_gene: TRBV11-1
CDR3nt: TGTGCCAGCAGCCCCTTAGCGGGAGGGGACGGGGAGCTGTTTTTT
CDR3aa: CASSPLAGGDGELFF

d_gene: -
j_gene: TRBJ2-4
abundance: -
v_gene: TRBV27
CDR3nt: TGTGCCAGCAGTCCGCCCGGGGGGCCGGCCAAAAACATTCAGTACTTC
CDR3aa: CASSPPGGPAKNIQYF

d_gene: -
j_gene: TRBJ1-1
abundance: -
v_gene: TRBV6-5
CDR3nt: TGTGCCAGCAGAAACCCTCGGGACACTGAAGCTTTCTTT
CDR3aa: CASRNPRDTEAFF

d_gene: -
j_gene: TRBJ2-5
abundance: -
v_gene: TRBV6-5
CDR3nt: TGTGCCAGCAGTTACCCAGGGAACCAAGAGACCCAGTACTTC
CDR3aa: CASSYPGNQETQYF

d_gene: TRBD2
j_gene: TRBJ2-7
abundance: -
v_gene: TRBV29-1
CDR3nt: TGCAGCGTTGCCGGGGGGACCAACTACGAGCAGTACTTC
CDR3aa: CSVAGGTNYEQYF

d_gene: -
j_gene: TRBJ1-1
abundance: once
v_gene: TRBV6-4
CDR3nt: TGTGCCAGCAGGCCTAGGGGGGCGGCCTACACTGAAGCTTTCTTT
CDR3aa: CASRPRGAAYTEAFF

d_gene: TRBD1
j_gene: TRBJ2-7
abundance: -
v_gene: TRBV5-6
CDR3nt: TGTGCCAGCAGCTCCTTACTTGGGACAGGGCCCTACTACGAGCAGTACTTC
CDR3aa: CASSSLLGTGPYYEQYF